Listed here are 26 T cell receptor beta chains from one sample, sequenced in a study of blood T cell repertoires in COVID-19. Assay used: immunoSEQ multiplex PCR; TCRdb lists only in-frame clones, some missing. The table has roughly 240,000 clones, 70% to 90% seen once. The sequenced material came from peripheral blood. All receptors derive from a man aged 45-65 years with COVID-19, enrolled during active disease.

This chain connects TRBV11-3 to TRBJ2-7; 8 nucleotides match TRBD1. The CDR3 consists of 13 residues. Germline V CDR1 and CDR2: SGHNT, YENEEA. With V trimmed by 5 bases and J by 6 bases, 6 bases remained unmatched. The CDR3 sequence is CASSRGGTGEQYF. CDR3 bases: TGTGCCAGCAGCCGAGGGGGGACAGGCGAGCAGTACTTC.

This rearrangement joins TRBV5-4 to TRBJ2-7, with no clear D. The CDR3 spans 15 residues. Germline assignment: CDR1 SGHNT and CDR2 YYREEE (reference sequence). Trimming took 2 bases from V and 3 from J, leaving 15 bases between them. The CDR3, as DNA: TGTGCCAGCAGCTTATCCACGGGTTCCGACTACGAGCAGTACTTC. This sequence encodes CASSLSTGSDYEQYF. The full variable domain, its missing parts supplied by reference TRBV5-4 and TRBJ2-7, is ETGVTQSPTHLIKTRGQQVTLRCSSQSGHNTVSWYQQALGQGPQFIFQYYREEENGRGNFPPRFSGLQFPNYSSELNVNALELDDSALYLCASSLSTGSDYEQYFGPGTRLTVT.

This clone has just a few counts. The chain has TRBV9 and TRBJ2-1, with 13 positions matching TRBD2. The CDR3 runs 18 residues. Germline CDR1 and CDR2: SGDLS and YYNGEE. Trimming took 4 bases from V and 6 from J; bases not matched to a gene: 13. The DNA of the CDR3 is TGTGCCAGCAGCAGTGGACTAGCGGGGGACCTTCCCGCCAATGAGCAGTTCTTC. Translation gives CASSSGLAGDLPANEQFF.

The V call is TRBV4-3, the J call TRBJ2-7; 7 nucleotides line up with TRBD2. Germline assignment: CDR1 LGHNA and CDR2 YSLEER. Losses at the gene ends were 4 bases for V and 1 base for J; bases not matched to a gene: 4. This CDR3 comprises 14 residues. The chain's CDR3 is CASSLREGSYEQYF. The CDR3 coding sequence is TGCGCCAGCAGCCTCAGGGAGGGGTCCTACGAGCAGTACTTC.

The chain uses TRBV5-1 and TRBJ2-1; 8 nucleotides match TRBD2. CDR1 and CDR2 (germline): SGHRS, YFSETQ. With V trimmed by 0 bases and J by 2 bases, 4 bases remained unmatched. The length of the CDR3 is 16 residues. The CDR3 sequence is CASSLVAGGPYNEQFF. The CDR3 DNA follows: TGCGCCAGCAGCTTGGTTGCGGGGGGTCCCTACAATGAGCAGTTCTTC.

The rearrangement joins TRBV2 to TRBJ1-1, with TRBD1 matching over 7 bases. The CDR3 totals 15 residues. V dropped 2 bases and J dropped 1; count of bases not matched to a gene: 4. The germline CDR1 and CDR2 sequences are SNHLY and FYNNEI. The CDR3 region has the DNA TGTGCCAGCAGTGAAACTAGGACAGGGAACACTGAAGCTTTCTTT. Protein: CASSETRTGNTEAFF.

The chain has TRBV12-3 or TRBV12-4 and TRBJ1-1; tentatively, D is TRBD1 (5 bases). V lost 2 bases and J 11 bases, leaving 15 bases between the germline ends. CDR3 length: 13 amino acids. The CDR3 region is CASSLKQGLIAFF. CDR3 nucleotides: TGTGCCAGCAGTTTAAAGCAGGGATTGATTGCTTTCTTT.

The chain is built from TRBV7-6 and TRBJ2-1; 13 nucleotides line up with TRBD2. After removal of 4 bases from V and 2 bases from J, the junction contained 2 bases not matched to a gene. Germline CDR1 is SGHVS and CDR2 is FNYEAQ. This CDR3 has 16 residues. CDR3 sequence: CASSSTSGGAYNEQFF. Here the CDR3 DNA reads TGTGCCAGCAGCTCAACTAGCGGGGGGGCCTACAATGAGCAGTTCTTC.

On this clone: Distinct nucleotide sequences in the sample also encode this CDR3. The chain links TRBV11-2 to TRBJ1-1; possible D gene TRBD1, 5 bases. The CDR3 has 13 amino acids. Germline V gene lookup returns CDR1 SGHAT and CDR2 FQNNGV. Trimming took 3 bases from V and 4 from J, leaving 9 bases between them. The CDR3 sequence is CASSFQGGTEAFF. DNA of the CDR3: TGTGCCAGCAGCTTTCAGGGAGGCACTGAAGCTTTCTTT.

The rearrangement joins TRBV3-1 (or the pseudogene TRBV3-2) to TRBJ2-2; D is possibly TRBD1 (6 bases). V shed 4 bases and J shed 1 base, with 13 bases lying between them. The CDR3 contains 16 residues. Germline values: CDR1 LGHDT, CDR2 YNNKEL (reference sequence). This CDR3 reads CASSRPGQENTGELFF. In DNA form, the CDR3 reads TGTGCCAGCAGCCGCCCGGGACAAGAGAACACCGGGGAGCTGTTTTTT.

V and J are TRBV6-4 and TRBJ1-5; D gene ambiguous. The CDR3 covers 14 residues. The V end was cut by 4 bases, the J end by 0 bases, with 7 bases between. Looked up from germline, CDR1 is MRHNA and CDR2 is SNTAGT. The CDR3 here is CASSAEASNQPQHF. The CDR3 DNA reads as TGTGCCAGCAGTGCAGAGGCTAGCAATCAGCCCCAGCATTTT.

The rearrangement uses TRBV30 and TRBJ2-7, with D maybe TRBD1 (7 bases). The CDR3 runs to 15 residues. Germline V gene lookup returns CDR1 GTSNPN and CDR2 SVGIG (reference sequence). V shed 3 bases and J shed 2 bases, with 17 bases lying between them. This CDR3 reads CAWSKPGDRAYEQYF. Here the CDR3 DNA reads TGTGCCTGGAGCAAGCCGGGAGACAGGGCCTACGAGCAGTACTTC. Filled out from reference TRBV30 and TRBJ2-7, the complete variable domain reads SQTIHQWPATLVQPVGSPLSLECTVEGTSNPNLYWYRQAAGRGLQLLFYSVGIGQISSEVPQNLSASRPQDRQFILSSKKLLLSDSGFYLCAWSKPGDRAYEQYFGPGTRLTVT.

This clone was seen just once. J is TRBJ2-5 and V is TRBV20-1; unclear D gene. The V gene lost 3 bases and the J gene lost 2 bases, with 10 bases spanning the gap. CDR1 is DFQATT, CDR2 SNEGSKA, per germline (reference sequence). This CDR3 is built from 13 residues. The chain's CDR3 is CSASSPGQETQYF. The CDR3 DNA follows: TGCAGTGCTAGTAGTCCAGGTCAAGAGACCCAGTACTTC.

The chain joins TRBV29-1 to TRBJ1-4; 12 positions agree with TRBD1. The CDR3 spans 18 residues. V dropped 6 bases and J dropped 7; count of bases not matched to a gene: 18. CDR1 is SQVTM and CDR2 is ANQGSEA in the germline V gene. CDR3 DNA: TGCAGCGTCCGCCTTCCCGGGACAGGGGGCCTGTCAGGTGAAAAACTGTTTTTT. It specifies CSVRLPGTGGLSGEKLFF.

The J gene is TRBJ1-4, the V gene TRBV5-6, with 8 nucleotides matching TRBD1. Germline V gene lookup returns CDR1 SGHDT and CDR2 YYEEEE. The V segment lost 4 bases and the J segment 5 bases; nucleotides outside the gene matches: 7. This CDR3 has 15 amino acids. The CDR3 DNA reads TGTGCCAGCAGCGTCGTGGACAGGGTAAATGAAAAACTGTTTTTT. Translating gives CASSVVDRVNEKLFF.

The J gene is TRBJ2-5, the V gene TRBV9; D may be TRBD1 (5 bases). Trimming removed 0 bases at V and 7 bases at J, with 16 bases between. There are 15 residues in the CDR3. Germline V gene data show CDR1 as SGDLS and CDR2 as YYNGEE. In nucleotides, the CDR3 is TGTGCCAGCAGCGTAGAAGACAGCCTACCTCGGACCCAGTACTTC. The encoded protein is CASSVEDSLPRTQYF.

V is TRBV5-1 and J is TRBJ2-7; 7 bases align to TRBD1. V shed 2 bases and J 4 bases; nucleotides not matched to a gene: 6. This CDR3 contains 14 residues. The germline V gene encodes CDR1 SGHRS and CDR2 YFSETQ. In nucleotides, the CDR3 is TGCGCCAGCAGCTTCCTCGGGACAGAGTACGAGCAGTACTTC. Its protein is CASSFLGTEYEQYF.

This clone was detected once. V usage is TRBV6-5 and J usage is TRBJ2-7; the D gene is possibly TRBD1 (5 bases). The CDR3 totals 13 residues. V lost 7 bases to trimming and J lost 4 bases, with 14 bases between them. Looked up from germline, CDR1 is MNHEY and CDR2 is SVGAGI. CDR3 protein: CASTRTLQYEQYF. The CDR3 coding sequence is TGTGCCAGCACTAGGACACTCCAATACGAGCAGTACTTC.

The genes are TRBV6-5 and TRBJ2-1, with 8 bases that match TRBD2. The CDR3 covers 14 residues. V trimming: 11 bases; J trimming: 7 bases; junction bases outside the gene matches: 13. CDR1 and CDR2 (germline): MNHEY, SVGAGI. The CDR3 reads CAAHKPGGANEQFF. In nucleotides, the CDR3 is TGTGCCGCCCACAAACCCGGGGGGGCAAATGAGCAGTTCTTC.

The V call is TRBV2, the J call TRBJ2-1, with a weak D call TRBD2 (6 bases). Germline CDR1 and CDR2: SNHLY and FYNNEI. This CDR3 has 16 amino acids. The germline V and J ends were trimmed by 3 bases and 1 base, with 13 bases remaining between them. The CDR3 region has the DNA TGTGCCAGCAGTGAGAATAGCGGAGGATCCTACAATGAGCAGTTCTTC. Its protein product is CASSENSGGSYNEQFF.

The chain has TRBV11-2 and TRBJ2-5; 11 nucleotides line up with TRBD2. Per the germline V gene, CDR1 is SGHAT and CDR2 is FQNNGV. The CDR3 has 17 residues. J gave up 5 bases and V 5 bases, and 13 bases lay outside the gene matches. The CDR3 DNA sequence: TGTGCCAGCAGCGACAGGACTAGCGGGCCTATCGGGGAGACCCAGTACTTC. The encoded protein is CASSDRTSGPIGETQYF.

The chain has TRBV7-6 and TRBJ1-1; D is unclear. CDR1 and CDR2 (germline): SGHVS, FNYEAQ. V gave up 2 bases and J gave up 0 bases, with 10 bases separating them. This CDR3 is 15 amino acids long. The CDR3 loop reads CASSLRGTLNTEAFF. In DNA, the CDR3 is TGTGCCAGCAGCTTACGAGGTACGCTGAACACTGAAGCTTTCTTT.

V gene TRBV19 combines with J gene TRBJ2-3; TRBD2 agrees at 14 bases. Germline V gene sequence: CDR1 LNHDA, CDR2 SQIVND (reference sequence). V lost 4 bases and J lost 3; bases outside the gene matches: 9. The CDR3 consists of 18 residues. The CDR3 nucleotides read TGTGCCAGTAGTAACAAACGACTAGCGGGGGGGGATACAGATACGCAGTATTTT. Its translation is CASSNKRLAGGDTDTQYF. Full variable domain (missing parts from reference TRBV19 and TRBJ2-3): DGGITQSPKYLFRKEGQNVTLSCEQNLNHDAMYWYRQDPGQGLRLIYYSQIVNDFQKGDIAEGYSVSREKKESFPLTVTSAQKNPTAFYLCASSNKRLAGGDTDTQYFGPGTRLTVL.

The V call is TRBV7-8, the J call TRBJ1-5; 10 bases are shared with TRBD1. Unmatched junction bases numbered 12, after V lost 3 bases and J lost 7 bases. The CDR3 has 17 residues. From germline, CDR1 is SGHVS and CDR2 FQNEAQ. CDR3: CASSLLSGQGRGQPQHF. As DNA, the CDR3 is TGTGCCAGCAGCTTGCTCTCGGGACAGGGGAGAGGACAGCCCCAGCATTTT. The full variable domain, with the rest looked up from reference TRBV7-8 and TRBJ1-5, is GAGVSQSPRYKVAKRGQDVALRCDPISGHVSLFWYQQALGQGPEFLTYFQNEAQLDKSGLPSDRFFAERPEGSVSTLKIQRTQQEDSAVYLCASSLLSGQGRGQPQHFGDGTRLSIL.

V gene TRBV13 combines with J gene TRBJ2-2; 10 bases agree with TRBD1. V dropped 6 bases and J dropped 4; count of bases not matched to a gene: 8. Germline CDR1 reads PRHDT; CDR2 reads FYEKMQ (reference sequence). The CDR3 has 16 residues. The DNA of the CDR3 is TGTGCCAGCAGTTCGGACAGGGGGGGTGGCACCGGGGAGCTGTTTTTT. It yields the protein CASSSDRGGGTGELFF.

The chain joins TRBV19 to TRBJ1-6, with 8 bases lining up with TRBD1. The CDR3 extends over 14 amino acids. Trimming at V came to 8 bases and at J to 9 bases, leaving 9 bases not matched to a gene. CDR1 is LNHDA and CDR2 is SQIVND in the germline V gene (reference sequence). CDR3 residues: CASAGGEGGSPLHF. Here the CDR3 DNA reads TGTGCCAGTGCAGGGGGCGAAGGAGGTTCACCCCTCCACTTT.